This section outlines one T cell receptor beta chain sequence together with its context. Germline lookup yields CDR1 SGHTA and CDR2 FQGTGA. Between the trimmed V and J ends, which lost 5 bases and 1 base, there was a span of 11 bases. This CDR3 region has 15 residues. The source of the sample is a study of cytomegalovirus exposure and HLA in healthy donors. Across the study: Out of roughly 200 million T cells, an earlier analysis found over 100 million unique TCR beta sequences in total.

Donors sampled were nominally healthy, though unrecorded immune exposures were likely. 13 Jbeta primers and 60 Vbeta primers were used for the PCR. Some clones are missing from TCRdb's copy, which holds only in-frame ones; the method was immunoSEQ multiplex PCR. The sample yields roughly 160,000 clones, almost 80% seen once. V usage is TRBV7-3 and J usage is TRBJ2-2; D gene uncertain. The receptor was isolated from a man aged 25-45 years in good health and CMV-seronegative. The sequenced sample consisted of PBMCs. CDR3 sequence reads: CASSRAVLNTGELFF. CDR3 sequence (DNA): TGTGCCAGCAGCCGCGCTGTCCTGAACACCGGGGAGCTGTTTTTT. Looking up the rest from reference TRBV7-3 and TRBJ2-2 gives the full variable domain: GAGVSQTPSNKVTEKGKYVELRCDPISGHTALYWYRQSLGQGPEFLIYFQGTGAADDSGLPNDRFFAVRPEGSVSTLKIQRTERGDSAVYLCASSRAVLNTGELFFGEGSRLTVL.